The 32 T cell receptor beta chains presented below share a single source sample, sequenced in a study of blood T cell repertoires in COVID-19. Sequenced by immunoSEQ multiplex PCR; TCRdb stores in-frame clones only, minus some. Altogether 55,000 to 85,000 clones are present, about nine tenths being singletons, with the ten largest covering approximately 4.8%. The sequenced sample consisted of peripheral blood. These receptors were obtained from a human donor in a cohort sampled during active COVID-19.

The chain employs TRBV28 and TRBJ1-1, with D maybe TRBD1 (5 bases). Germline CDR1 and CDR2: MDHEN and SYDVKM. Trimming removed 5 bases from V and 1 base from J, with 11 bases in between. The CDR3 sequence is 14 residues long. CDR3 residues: CASSQQDSNTEAFF. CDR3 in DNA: TGTGCCAGCAGTCAACAGGATTCGAACACTGAAGCTTTCTTT.

CDR3 sequence (DNA): TGTGCCAGCAGTCGACAGAACTATGGCTACACCTTC. It codes for CASSRQNYGYTF. The rearrangement links TRBV25-1 to TRBJ1-2; D may be TRBD1 (5 bases). This CDR3 is 12 amino acids long. Germline V CDR1 and CDR2: MGHDK, SYGVNS. V was shortened by 5 bases and J by 2 bases, with 6 bases between the two germline ends.

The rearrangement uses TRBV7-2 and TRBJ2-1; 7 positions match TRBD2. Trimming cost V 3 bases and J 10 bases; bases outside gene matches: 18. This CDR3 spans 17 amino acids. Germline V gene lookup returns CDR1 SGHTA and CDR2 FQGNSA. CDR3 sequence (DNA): TGTGCCAGCAGCTTGTGGGGGGGGGAGCGTTTAAGTACGGAGCAGTTCTTC. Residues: CASSLWGGERLSTEQFF.

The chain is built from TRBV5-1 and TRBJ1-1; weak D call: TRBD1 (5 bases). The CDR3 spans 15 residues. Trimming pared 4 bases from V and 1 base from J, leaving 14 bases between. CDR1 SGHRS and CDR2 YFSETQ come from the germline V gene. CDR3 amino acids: CASSQTATANTEAFF. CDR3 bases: TGCGCCAGCAGCCAAACGGCGACAGCGAACACTGAAGCTTTCTTT.

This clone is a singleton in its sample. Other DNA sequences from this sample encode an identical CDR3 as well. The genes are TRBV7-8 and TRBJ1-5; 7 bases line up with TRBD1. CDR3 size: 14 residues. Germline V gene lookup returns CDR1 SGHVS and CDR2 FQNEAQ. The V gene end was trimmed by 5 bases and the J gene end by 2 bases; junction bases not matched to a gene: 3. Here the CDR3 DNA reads TGTGCCAGCAGCCCCGGGACAGGCAATCAGCCCCAGCATTTT. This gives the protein CASSPGTGNQPQHF.

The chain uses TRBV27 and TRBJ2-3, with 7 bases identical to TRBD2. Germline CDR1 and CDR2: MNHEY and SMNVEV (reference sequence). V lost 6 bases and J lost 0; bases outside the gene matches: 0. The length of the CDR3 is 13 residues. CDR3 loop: CASRGGSTDTQYF. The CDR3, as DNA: TGTGCCAGCAGGGGAGGGAGCACAGATACGCAGTATTTT.

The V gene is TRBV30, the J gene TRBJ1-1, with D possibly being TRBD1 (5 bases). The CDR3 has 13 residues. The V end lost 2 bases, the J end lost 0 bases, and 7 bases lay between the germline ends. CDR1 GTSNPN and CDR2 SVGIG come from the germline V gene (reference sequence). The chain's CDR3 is CAWSQGMNTEAFF. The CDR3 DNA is TGTGCCTGGAGTCAGGGAATGAACACTGAAGCTTTCTTT.

CDR3 DNA: TGTGCCAGCAGTCAGCAACTGGGGGACAGAAGCTCCTACGAGCAGTACTTC. Its protein is CASSQQLGDRSSYEQYF. J is TRBJ2-7 and V is TRBV6-6, with 7 positions matching TRBD1. The CDR3 is 17 amino acids. V gave up 5 bases and J gave up 0 bases; unmatched junction bases: 13. Germline CDR1 and CDR2: MNHNY and SVGAGI (reference sequence).

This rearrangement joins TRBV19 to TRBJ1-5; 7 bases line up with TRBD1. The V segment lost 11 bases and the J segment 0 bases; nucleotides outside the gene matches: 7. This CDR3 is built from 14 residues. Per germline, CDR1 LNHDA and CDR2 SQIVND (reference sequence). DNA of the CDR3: TGTGCCGGGGGACAGACCTATAGCAATCAGCCCCAGCATTTT. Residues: CAGGQTYSNQPQHF.

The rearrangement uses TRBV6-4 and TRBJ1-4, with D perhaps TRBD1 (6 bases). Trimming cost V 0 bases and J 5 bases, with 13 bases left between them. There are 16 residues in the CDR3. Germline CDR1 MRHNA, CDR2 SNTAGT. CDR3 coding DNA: TGTGCCAGCAGTGACTCCTTTGGCCAGGGGAATGAAAAACTGTTTTTT. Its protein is CASSDSFGQGNEKLFF.

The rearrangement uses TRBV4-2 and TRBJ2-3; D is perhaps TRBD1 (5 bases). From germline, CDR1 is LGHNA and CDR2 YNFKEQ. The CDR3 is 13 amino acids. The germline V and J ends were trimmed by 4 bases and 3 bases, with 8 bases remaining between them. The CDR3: CASSPGATDTQYF. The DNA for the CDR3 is TGTGCCAGCAGCCCTGGGGCGACAGATACGCAGTATTTT.

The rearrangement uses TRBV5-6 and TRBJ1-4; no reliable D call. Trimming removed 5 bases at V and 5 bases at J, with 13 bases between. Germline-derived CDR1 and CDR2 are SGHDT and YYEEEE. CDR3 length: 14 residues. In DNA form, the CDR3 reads TGTGCCAGCAGGTCCAAAGGAGTCAATGAAAAACTGTTTTTT. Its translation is CASRSKGVNEKLFF.

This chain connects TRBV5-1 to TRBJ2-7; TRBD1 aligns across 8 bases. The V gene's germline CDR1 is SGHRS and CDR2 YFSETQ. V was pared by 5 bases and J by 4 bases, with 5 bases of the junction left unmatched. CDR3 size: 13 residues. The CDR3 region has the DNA TGCGCCAGCAGGTTTACAGGGGGTTACGAGCAGTACTTC. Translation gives CASRFTGGYEQYF. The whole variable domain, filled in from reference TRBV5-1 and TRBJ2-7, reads KAGVTQTPRYLIKTRGQQVTLSCSPISGHRSVSWYQQTPGQGLQFLFEYFSETQRNKGNFPGRFSGRQFSNSRSEMNVSTLELGDSALYLCASRFTGGYEQYFGPGTRLTVT.

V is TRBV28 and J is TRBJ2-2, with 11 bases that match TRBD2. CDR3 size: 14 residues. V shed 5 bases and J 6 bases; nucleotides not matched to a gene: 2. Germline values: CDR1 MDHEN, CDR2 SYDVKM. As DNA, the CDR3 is TGTGCCAGCAGTCGTAGCGGGGGGGCCGGGGAGCTGTTTTTT. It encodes CASSRSGGAGELFF.

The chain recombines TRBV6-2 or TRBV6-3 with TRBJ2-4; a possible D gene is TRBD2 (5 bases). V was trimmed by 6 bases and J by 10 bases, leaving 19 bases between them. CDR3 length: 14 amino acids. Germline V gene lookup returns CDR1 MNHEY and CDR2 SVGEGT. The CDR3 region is CASSRGMRAMIQYF. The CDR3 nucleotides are TGTGCCAGCAGCCGCGGTATGAGGGCAATGATTCAGTACTTC.

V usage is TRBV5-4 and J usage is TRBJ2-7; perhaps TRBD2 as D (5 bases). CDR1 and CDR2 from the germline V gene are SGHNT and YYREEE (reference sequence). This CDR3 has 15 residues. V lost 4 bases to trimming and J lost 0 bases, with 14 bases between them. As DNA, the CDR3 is TGTGCCAGCAGCAGTTTAAGGACTGGCTCCTACGAGCAGTACTTC. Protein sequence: CASSSLRTGSYEQYF. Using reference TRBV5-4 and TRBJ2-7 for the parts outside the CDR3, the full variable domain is ETGVTQSPTHLIKTRGQQVTLRCSSQSGHNTVSWYQQALGQGPQFIFQYYREEENGRGNFPPRFSGLQFPNYSSELNVNALELDDSALYLCASSSLRTGSYEQYFGPGTRLTVT.

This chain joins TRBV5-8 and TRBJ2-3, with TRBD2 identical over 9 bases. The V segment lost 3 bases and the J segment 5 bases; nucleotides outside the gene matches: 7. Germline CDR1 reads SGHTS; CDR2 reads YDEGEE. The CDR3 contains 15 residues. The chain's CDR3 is CASSYQTSGGDTQYF. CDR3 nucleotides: TGTGCCAGCAGCTACCAGACTAGCGGAGGAGATACGCAGTATTTT.

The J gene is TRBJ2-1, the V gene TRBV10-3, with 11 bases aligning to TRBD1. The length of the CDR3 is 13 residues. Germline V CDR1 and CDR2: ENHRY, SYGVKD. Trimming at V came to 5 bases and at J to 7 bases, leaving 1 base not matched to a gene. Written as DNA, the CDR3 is TGTGCCATCAGTCGGGACAGGGGGAATGAGCAGTTCTTC. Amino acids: CAISRDRGNEQFF.

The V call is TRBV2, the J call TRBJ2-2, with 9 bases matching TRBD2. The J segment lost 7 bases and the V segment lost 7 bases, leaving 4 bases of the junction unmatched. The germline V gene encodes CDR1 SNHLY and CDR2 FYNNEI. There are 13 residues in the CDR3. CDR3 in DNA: TGTGCCAGCAATAGCGGGAGAGGCGGGGAGCTGTTTTTT. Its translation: CASNSGRGGELFF.

In DNA, the CDR3 is TGTGCCAGCAGCAACCCCCCCGGCGGGAGGCAAGATACGCAGTATTTT. Its protein product is CASSNPPGGRQDTQYF. The chain recombines TRBV7-9 with TRBJ2-3, with 8 bases matching TRBD2. The length of the CDR3 is 16 residues. Germline V lookup: CDR1 SEHNR, CDR2 FQNEAQ (reference sequence). V was clipped by 5 bases and J by 5 bases; unmatched bases: 12.

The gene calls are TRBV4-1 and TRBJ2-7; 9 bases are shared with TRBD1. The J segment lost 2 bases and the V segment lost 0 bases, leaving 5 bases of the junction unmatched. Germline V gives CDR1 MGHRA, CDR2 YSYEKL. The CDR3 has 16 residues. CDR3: CASSQERQGGPYEQYF. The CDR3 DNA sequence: TGCGCCAGCAGCCAAGAGCGACAGGGGGGCCCCTACGAGCAGTACTTC.

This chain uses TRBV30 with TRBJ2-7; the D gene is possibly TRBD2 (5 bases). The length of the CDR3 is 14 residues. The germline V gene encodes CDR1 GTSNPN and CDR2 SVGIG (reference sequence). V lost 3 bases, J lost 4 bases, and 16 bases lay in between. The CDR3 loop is CAWSPGADLYEQYF. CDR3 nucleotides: TGTGCCTGGAGCCCTGGAGCGGATTTATACGAGCAGTACTTC.

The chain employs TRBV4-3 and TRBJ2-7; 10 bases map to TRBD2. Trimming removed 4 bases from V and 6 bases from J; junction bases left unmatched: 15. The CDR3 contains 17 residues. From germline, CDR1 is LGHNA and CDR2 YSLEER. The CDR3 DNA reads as TGCGCCAGCAGCCTATACCCGGCTAGCGGGGGTTCAGGCGAGCAGTACTTC. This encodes CASSLYPASGGSGEQYF.

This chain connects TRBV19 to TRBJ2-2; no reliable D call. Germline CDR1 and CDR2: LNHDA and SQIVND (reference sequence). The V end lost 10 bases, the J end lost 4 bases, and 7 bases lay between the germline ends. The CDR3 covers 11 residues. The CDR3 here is CATLATGELFF. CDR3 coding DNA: TGTGCCACTCTGGCCACCGGGGAGCTGTTTTTT.

The CDR3, as DNA: TGTGCCAGCAGTCGCAACAGGGGAGGCGGTGAGCAGTTCTTC. Protein product: CASSRNRGGGEQFF. The chain links TRBV6-4 to TRBJ2-1, with D possibly being TRBD1 (7 bases). The CDR3 is 14 residues long. V dropped 5 bases and J dropped 9 bases, with 17 bases sitting between them. Germline loops: CDR1 MRHNA, CDR2 SNTAGT.

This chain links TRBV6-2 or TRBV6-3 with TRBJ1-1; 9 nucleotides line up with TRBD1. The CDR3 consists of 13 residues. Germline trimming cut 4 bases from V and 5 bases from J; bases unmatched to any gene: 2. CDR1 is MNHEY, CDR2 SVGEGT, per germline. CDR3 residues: CASSLDRGTEAFF. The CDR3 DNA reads TGTGCCAGCAGTTTGGACAGGGGTACTGAAGCTTTCTTT.

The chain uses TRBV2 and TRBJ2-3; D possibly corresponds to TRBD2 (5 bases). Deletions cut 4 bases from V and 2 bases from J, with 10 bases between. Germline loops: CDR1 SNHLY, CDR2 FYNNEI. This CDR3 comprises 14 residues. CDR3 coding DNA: TGTGCCAGCAGTGGGTTACTAGTCACAGATACGCAGTATTTT. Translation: CASSGLLVTDTQYF.

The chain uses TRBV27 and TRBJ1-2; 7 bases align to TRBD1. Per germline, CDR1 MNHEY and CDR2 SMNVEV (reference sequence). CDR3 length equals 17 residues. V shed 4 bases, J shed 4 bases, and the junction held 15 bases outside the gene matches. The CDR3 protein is CASSSLVGGAGPYGYTF. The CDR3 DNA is TGTGCCAGCAGTTCCCTTGTAGGGGGCGCGGGCCCCTATGGCTACACCTTC.

CDR3 loop: CASSNTGQLEYEQYF. CDR3 nucleotide sequence: TGTGCCAGCAGCAATACGGGACAGTTGGAATACGAGCAGTACTTC. The V and J genes are TRBV6-5 and TRBJ2-7, with TRBD1 matching over 7 bases. Unmatched junction bases numbered 12, after V lost 6 bases and J lost 4 bases. CDR1 and CDR2 from the germline V gene are MNHEY and SVGAGI. The CDR3 spans 15 residues.

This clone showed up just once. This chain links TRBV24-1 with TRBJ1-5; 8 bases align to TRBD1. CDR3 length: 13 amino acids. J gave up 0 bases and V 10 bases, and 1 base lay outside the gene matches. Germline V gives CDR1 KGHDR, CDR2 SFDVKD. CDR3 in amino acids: CATTGGSNQPQHF. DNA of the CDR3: TGTGCCACTACAGGGGGTAGCAATCAGCCCCAGCATTTT.

The CDR3 DNA sequence: TGTGCCACCAGCGCCTTCGGGGAGGGGGACACTGAAGCTTTCTTT. Translating it yields CATSAFGEGDTEAFF. This sequence joins TRBV15 and TRBJ1-1; a weak D match, TRBD1 (6 bases). The CDR3 loop spans 15 amino acids. V gave up 5 bases and J gave up 3 bases, with 16 bases separating them. Germline assignment: CDR1 LNHNV and CDR2 YYDKDF (reference sequence).

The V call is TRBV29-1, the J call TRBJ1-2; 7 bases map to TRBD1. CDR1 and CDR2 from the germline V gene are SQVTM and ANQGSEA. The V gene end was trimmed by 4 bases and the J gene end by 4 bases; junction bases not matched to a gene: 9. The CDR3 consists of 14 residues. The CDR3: CSVVEGAGGYGYTF. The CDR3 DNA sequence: TGCAGCGTTGTCGAGGGGGCAGGGGGCTATGGCTACACCTTC.